These 6 T cell receptor beta chains originate from one sample sequenced in a study of T cells in Graves' hyperthyroidism and ophthalmopathy. TCR beta CDR3 regions were amplified from RNA transcripts. First-round RT-PCR targeting the TCR CDR3 was performed with the HTBI primer set. TCRdb reprocessed the multiplex PCR reads via MiXCR and lists one record per CDR3 protein. The repertoire consists of about 350,000 distinct CDR3 sequences, with about 14% occurring once and the leading ten covering 20% to 25%. The sequencing input was blood. These receptors were taken from a woman aged 30 to 39 with Graves' hyperthyroidism.

The sample holds many counts of this clonotype. The V call is TRBV25-1, the J call TRBJ2-7, with 7 bases lining up with TRBD1. The germline CDR1 and CDR2 sequences are MGHDK and SYGVNS. The ends lost 4 bases at V and 2 bases at J; junction bases unmatched: 8. This CDR3 has 15 residues. For the CDR3, the DNA is TGTGCCAGCAGTGCCAACAGGGGCCTAGCCTACGAGCAGTACTTC. Translated: CASSANRGLAYEQYF.

Concerning this clonotype: Given a much more abundant clone one base away, this may be a read error. The genes are TRBV11-2 and TRBJ2-7, with 9 bases matching TRBD2. This CDR3 is built from 15 residues. The germline V gene encodes CDR1 SGHAT and CDR2 FQNNGV. With V trimmed by 1 base and J by 6 bases, 7 bases remained unmatched. CDR3 DNA: TGTGCCAGCAGCTTAGGGGGACTAGCAGCCTGCGAGCAGTACTTC. Translation: CASSLGGLAACEQYF.

This clonotype turned up a few times. The chain carries TRBV7-9 and TRBJ2-6, with a possible D match to TRBD1 (6 bases). V was cut by 6 bases and J by 1 base, with 13 bases left in between. This CDR3 contains 16 residues. Germline assignment: CDR1 SEHNR and CDR2 FQNEAQ (reference sequence). The DNA for the CDR3 is TGTGCCAGCAGTAATCCAGGGGAATCTGGGGCCAACGTCCTGACTTTC. It yields the protein CASSNPGESGANVLTF.

The chain couples TRBV20-1 to TRBJ2-5; TRBD2 aligns across 11 bases. The CDR3 is made up of 15 amino acids. The germline CDR1 and CDR2 sequences are DFQATT and SNEGSKA (reference sequence). Trimming at V came to 5 bases and at J to 1 base, leaving 6 bases not matched to a gene. The CDR3 region has the DNA TGCAGTGCTCGAGGGACTAGCGGACCCCAAGAGACCCAGTACTTC. This gives the protein CSARGTSGPQETQYF.

In its sample, this clonotype was seen a few times. This rearrangement joins TRBV15 to TRBJ2-7, with D perhaps matching TRBD1 (6 bases). The germline CDR1 and CDR2 sequences are LNHNV and YYDKDF (reference sequence). The germline V and J ends were trimmed by 0 bases and 1 base, with 19 bases remaining between them. The CDR3 consists of 18 residues. This CDR3 is CATSRDLPGQTGSYEQYF. In nucleotides, the CDR3 is TGTGCCACCAGCAGAGACCTACCCGGACAGACGGGATCCTACGAGCAGTACTTC.

This clonotype was picked up many times. The chain joins TRBV5-1 to TRBJ2-1; D may be TRBD1 or TRBD2 (6 bases each). The CDR3 extends over 18 amino acids. V gave up 0 bases and J gave up 1 base, with 17 bases separating them. CDR1 and CDR2 from the germline V gene are SGHRS and YFSETQ. The CDR3 loop reads CASSLAYRGLGSYNEQFF. In DNA, the CDR3 is TGCGCCAGCAGCTTGGCCTATCGGGGGCTTGGGTCCTACAATGAGCAGTTCTTC.